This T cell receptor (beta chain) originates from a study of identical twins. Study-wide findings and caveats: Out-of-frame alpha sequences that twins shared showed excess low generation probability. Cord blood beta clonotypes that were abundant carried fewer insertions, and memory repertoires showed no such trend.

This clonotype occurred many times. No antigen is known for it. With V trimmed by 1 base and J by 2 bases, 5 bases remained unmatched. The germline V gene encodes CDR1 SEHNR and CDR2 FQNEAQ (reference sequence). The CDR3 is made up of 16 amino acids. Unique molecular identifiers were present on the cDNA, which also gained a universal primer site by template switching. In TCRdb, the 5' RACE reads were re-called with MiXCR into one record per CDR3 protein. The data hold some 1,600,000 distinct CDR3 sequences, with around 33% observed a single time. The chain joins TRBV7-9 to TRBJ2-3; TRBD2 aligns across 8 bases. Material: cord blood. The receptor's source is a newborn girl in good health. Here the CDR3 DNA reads TGTGCCAGCAGCTTAGGACCTAGCGGGTTCACAGATACGCAGTATTTT. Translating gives CASSLGPSGFTDTQYF.